The clone carrying this T cell receptor (beta chain) was picked up a small number of times. During its preparation, the TCRbeta library received unique molecular identifiers. TCRdb recomputed calls from the PCR reads with MiXCR, one row per CDR3 protein. The sample shows roughly 300,000 distinct CDR3 sequences, 10% of them seen only once. The CDR3 is made up of 14 amino acids. V lost 2 bases, J lost 6 bases, and 8 bases lay in between. The data stem from a study of T-cell reconstitution after alpha-beta-depleted transplantation in children. This clonotype was sampled from a human donor who donated a stem cell graft to a child with acute lymphoblastic leukemia. This material consisted of PBMCs from the stem cell graft donor, taken from the stem cell graft. This chain links TRBV12-3 or TRBV12-4 with TRBJ1-6, with unresolved D. CDR3 in DNA: TGTGCCAGCAGTTTAAGGGAGTCTAATTCACCCCTCCACTTT. Translating it yields CASSLRESNSPLHF.